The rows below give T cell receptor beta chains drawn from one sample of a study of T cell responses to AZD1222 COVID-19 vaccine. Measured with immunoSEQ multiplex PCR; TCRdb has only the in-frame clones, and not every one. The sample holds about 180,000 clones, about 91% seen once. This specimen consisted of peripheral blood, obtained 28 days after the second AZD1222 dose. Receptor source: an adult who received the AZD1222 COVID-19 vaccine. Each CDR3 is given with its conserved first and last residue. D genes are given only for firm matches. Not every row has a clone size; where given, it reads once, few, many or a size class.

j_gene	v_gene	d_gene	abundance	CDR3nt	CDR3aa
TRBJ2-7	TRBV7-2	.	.	TGTGCCAGCAGCTTACAGGGGTGGGCCTACGAGCAGTACTTC	CASSLQGWAYEQYF
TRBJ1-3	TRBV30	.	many	TGTGCCTGGAGTAGACGAGCCTCTGGAAACACCATATATTTT	CAWSRRASGNTIYF
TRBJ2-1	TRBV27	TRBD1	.	TGTGCCAGCAGTGCCTACAGGGGGAAGCAGTTCTTC	CASSAYRGKQFF
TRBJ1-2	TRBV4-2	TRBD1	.	TGTGCCAGCAGCCAAGATCTCGGACAGGTTCCCAACCGAGGCTATGGCTACACCTTC	CASSQDLGQVPNRGYGYTF
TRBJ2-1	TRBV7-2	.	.	TGTGCCAGCAGCTCGGGACCCGTAAGTTACAATGAGCAGTTCTTC	CASSSGPVSYNEQFF
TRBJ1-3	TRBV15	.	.	TGTGCCACCAGCAGAGATCGGGGAGTGGGCAGAGGCACCATATATTTT	CATSRDRGVGRGTIYF
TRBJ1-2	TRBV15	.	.	TGTGCCACCAGCAGAGAGGAGGCAGGGATGGATGGCTACACCTTC	CATSREEAGMDGYTF
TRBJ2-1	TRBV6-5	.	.	TGTGCCAGCAGCCACACTTACAATGAGCAGTTCTTC	CASSHTYNEQFF
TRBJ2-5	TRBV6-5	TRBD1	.	TGTGCCAGCCAGACAGGGACCTTCCAAGAGACCCAGTACTTC	CASQTGTFQETQYF
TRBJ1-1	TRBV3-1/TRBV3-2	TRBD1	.	TGTGCCAGCAGACGGGACAGTGAAGCTTTCTTT	CASRRDSEAFF
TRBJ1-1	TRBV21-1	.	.	TGTGCCAGCAGCAACAAGAACACTGAAGCTTTCTTT	CASSNKNTEAFF
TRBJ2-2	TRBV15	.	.	TGTGCCACCAGCTCATCCAGGGGAACCGGGGAGCTGTTTTTT	CATSSSRGTGELFF
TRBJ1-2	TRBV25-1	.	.	TGTGCCAGCAGTGAACCAGGCACCGAATATGGCTACACCTTC	CASSEPGTEYGYTF
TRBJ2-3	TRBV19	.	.	TGTGCCAGTAGTATAGCCGGGGGCACAGATACGCAGTATTTT	CASSIAGGTDTQYF
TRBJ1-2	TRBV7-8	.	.	TGTGCCAGCAGCTTAGCAGGGGACTATGGCTACACCTTC	CASSLAGDYGYTF
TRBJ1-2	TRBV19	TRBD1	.	TGTGCCAGTAGTACCGACAGGGCCGATGGCTACACCTTC	CASSTDRADGYTF
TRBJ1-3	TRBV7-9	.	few	TGTGCCAGCAGCCGAGCCGGGTCGGGAAACACCATATATTTT	CASSRAGSGNTIYF
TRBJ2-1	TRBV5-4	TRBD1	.	TGTGCCAGCAGCCCCAGGGGGCTTGGCTACAATGAGCAGTTCTTC	CASSPRGLGYNEQFF
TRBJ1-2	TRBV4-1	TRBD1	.	TGCGCCAGCAGCCCGGGACAGGGGACTTTCACCGACTACACCTTC	CASSPGQGTFTDYTF
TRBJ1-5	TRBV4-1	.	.	TGCGCCAGCAGCCCTCCGGGGTTTACCAATCAGCCCCAGCATTTT	CASSPPGFTNQPQHF
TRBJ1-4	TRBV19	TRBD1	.	TGTGCCAGTAGCGTCACAGGGGTTAATGAAAAACTGTTTTTT	CASSVTGVNEKLFF
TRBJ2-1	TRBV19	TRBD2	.	TGTGCCAGTAGCCCCGAGCGGGGGGGGACCTACAATGAGCAGTTCTTC	CASSPERGGTYNEQFF
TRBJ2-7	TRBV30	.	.	TGTGCCTGCCACAGGGCCCCCTACGAGCAGTACTTC	CACHRAPYEQYF
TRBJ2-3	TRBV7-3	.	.	TGTGCCAGCAGCCGCCTGGGGAGATTCACAGATACGCAGTATTTT	CASSRLGRFTDTQYF
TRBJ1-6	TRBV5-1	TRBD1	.	TGCGCCAGCAGCTTGGCTGGGGACAGGGGTAGTTCACCCCTCCACTTT	CASSLAGDRGSSPLHF
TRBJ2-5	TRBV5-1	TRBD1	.	TGCGCCAGCAGCTTATCGGCCAGGGGGCGAGAGACCCAGTACTTC	CASSLSARGRETQYF
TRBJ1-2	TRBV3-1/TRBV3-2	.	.	TGTGCCAGCAGCCACAGGGGTGGCGACTATGGCTACACCTTC	CASSHRGGDYGYTF
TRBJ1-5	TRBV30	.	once	TGTGCCTGGAGTCGAGGCCAGGGGAGCAATCAGCCCCAGCATTTT	CAWSRGQGSNQPQHF
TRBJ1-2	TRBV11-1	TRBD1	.	TGTGCCAGCAGCGGCCGGACAGGGTTCTATGGCTACACCTTC	CASSGRTGFYGYTF
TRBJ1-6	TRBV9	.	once	TGTGCCAGCAGCGTAGCAGGTCTTAATTCACCCCTCCACTTT	CASSVAGLNSPLHF
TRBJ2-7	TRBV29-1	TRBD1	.	TGCAGCGTTGAACCCCCAGGGGGCGGTTACGAGCAGTACTTC	CSVEPPGGGYEQYF
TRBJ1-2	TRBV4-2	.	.	TGTGCCACCCGGTTCAGTGACTATGGCTACACCTTC	CATRFSDYGYTF
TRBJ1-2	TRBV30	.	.	TGTGCCTGGTTGCTCTGGGGGAACTATGGCTACACCTTC	CAWLLWGNYGYTF
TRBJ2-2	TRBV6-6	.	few	TGTGCCAGCAGTTACGAGGGGGGGCCCACCGGGGAGCTGTTTTTT	CASSYEGGPTGELFF
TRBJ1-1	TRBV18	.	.	TGTGCCAGCTCACCACAGGGGAACACTGAAGCTTTCTTT	CASSPQGNTEAFF
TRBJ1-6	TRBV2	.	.	TGTGCCAGCAGGGAAGGACCTACCCTCCACTTT	CASREGPTLHF
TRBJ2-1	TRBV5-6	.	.	TGTGCCAGCTCCCGGGGCGGGGTCTCCTACAATGAGCAGTTCTTC	CASSRGGVSYNEQFF
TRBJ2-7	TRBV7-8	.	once	TGTGCCAGCAGCTTAGTGCAAAAGGGAGGTGAGCAGTACTTC	CASSLVQKGGEQYF
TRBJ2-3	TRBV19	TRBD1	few	TGTGCCAGTAGTATAGATCACCTCGGACAGGTCCCCTGGACAGATACGCAGTATTTT	CASSIDHLGQVPWTDTQYF
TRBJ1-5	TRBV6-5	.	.	TGTGCCAGTGCCTCGGCGGGCAATCAGCCCCAGCATTTT	CASASAGNQPQHF
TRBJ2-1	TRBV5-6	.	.	TGTGCCAGCAGCTTCGTGACACCGAGCTCCTACAATGAGCAGTTCTTC	CASSFVTPSSYNEQFF
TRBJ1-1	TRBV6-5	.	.	TGTGCCAGCAGTTACTCGTCCCATGGGGCGCGGGAAGCTTTCTTT	CASSYSSHGAREAFF
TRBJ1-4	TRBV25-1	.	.	TGTGCCAGCAGCCCCTGGTCGGGAAGCGAAGAAAAACTGTTTTTT	CASSPWSGSEEKLFF
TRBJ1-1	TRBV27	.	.	TGTGCCAGCAGTTTATCGATAAATCCGAACACTGAAGCTTTCTTT	CASSLSINPNTEAFF
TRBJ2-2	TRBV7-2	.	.	TGTGCCAGCAGCTTAGCGGGGGCAAACACCGGGGAGCTGTTTTTT	CASSLAGANTGELFF
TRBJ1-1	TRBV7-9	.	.	TGTGCCAGCAGCTTTACTGAAGGGGGAGCTTTCTTT	CASSFTEGGAFF
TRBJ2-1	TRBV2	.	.	TGTGCCAGCAGTGAAGGACTTTCGGGGGCCTACAATGAGCAGTTCTTC	CASSEGLSGAYNEQFF
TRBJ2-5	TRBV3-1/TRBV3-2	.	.	TGTGCCAGCAGCCAAGGTTCGCCGACTGCAGGGGAGACCCAGTACTTC	CASSQGSPTAGETQYF